Presented here are 23 T cell receptor beta chains from one specimen sequenced in a study of cytomegalovirus exposure and HLA in healthy donors. The PCR was carried out with 60 Vbeta primers and 13 Jbeta primers. Generated by immunoSEQ multiplex PCR, the TCRdb table keeps only in-frame clones and is missing some. The sample yields around 97,000 clones, around 9.6% seen once. Sequencing used PBMCs. These receptors came from a man between 50 and 59 years old in good health and CMV-seropositive.

This clone was detected only a few times. The chain combines TRBV5-1 with TRBJ2-1, with D perhaps TRBD2 (5 bases). Germline CDR1 SGHRS, CDR2 YFSETQ. The CDR3 runs 15 residues. Trimming pared 2 bases from V and 5 bases from J, leaving 14 bases between. The CDR3 DNA reads TGCGCCAGCAGCTTAAAAGACGGACTTAACAATGAGCAGTTCTTC. This sequence encodes CASSLKDGLNNEQFF.

This clone was seen a handful of times. The chain employs TRBV5-4 and TRBJ2-1, with 7 nucleotides matching TRBD1. This CDR3 region has 16 residues. Trimming took 4 bases from V and 2 from J; bases not matched to a gene: 9. Germline V gene lookup returns CDR1 SGHNT and CDR2 YYREEE (reference sequence). The CDR3 DNA sequence: TGTGCCAGCAGCCGCACAGGGGTCCCCCCCTACAATGAGCAGTTCTTC. It codes for CASSRTGVPPYNEQFF.

This clone appeared a few times. The chain links TRBV27 to TRBJ2-5; 10 bases match TRBD2. V trimming: 6 bases; J trimming: 5 bases; junction bases outside the gene matches: 12. The CDR3 runs 16 residues. Germline lookup yields CDR1 MNHEY and CDR2 SMNVEV (reference sequence). The CDR3 region has the DNA TGTGCCAGCAGCTCGGGAGGAACGGGACTAGCGGAGACCCAGTACTTC. As protein: CASSSGGTGLAETQYF.

The gene calls are TRBV5-4 and TRBJ1-4; no reliable D call. Germline-derived CDR1 and CDR2 are SGHNT and YYREEE (reference sequence). Trimming pared 1 base from V and 3 bases from J, leaving 7 bases between. CDR3 length equals 14 residues. CDR3: CASSLPRSNEKLFF. The CDR3 coding sequence is TGTGCCAGCAGCTTGCCCAGGTCTAATGAAAAACTGTTTTTT.

V and J are TRBV11-2 and TRBJ2-5; TRBD2 matches 7 bases. CDR3 length: 14 residues. V lost 5 bases and J lost 0; bases outside the gene matches: 3. Germline V gives CDR1 SGHAT, CDR2 FQNNGV. This CDR3 is CASSPGLDQETQYF. The CDR3, as DNA: TGTGCCAGCAGCCCCGGACTAGACCAAGAGACCCAGTACTTC.

The CDR3 DNA reads TGTGCCAGCAGCTTGTACCTCGGAGTCGCCTACAATGAGCAGTTCTTC. Amino acids: CASSLYLGVAYNEQFF. V and J are TRBV5-4 and TRBJ2-1, with D unclear. Germline lookup yields CDR1 SGHNT and CDR2 YYREEE (reference sequence). Trimming pared 1 base from V and 2 bases from J, leaving 13 bases between. The CDR3 consists of 16 residues.

This clone has more than one count but fewer than ten. The chain recombines TRBV5-4 with TRBJ2-5, with TRBD2 matching over 8 bases. The V gene's germline CDR1 is SGHNT and CDR2 YYREEE (reference sequence). Unmatched junction bases numbered 15, after V lost 6 bases and J lost 2 bases. The CDR3 length is 17 residues. The CDR3 region has the DNA TGTGCCAGCACCCCCCCGGGAGGGCCTCAACGTCAAGAGACCCAGTACTTC. Protein sequence: CASTPPGGPQRQETQYF.

This clone turned up a few times. V and J are TRBV6-8 and TRBJ2-5; unclear D gene. The ends were cut back, 4 bases at V and 4 bases at J, with 13 bases in the middle. Germline V gives CDR1 MNHGY, CDR2 SAAAGT. This CDR3 is 14 amino acids long. In DNA, the CDR3 is TGTGCCAGCAGTTCCCCCCGGGTTACAGAGACCCAGTACTTC. Translated, it gives CASSSPRVTETQYF.

This clone was observed a few times. The rearrangement uses TRBV7-9 and TRBJ2-2; 7 positions match TRBD1. Losses at the gene ends were 8 bases for V and 5 bases for J; bases not matched to a gene: 2. Germline CDR1 and CDR2: SEHNR and FQNEAQ (reference sequence). CDR3 length: 12 residues. Written as DNA, the CDR3 is TGTGCCAGCGACAGGGAGACCGGGGAGCTGTTTTTT. Translating it yields CASDRETGELFF.

This clone turned up a few times. CDR3 sequence reads: CASSPDREGYYSNQPQHF. CDR3 nucleotide sequence: TGTGCCAGCAGTCCGGACAGGGAAGGATACTATAGCAATCAGCCCCAGCATTTT. This chain links TRBV2 with TRBJ1-5, with 8 bases matching TRBD1. The CDR3 consists of 18 residues. The germline V gene has CDR1 SNHLY and CDR2 FYNNEI. J lost 0 bases, V lost 5 bases, and 12 bases had no gene match.

V gene TRBV10-3 combines with J gene TRBJ1-4, with D hard to call. V gave up 10 bases and J gave up 7 bases, with 10 bases separating them. CDR1 is ENHRY, CDR2 SYGVKD, per germline. The CDR3 extends over 11 amino acids. The CDR3 loop is CASSPGEKLFF. CDR3 DNA: TGTGCCAGTTCCCCGGGTGAAAAACTGTTTTTT.

The chain is built from TRBV7-2 and TRBJ2-5, with a tentative D call TRBD1 (6 bases). V gave up 5 bases and J gave up 3 bases, with 10 bases separating them. The V gene's germline CDR1 is SGHTA and CDR2 FQGNSA. The CDR3 is 13 residues long. DNA for the CDR3: TGTGCCAGCAGCGCGGACAGAGAAGAGACCCAGTACTTC. It specifies CASSADREETQYF. Together with reference TRBV7-2 and TRBJ2-5, the CDR3 gives the full variable domain: GAGVSQSPSNKVTEKGKDVELRCDPISGHTALYWYRQSLGQGLEFLIYFQGNSAPDKSGLPSDRFSAERTGGSVSTLTIQRTQQEDSAVYLCASSADREETQYFGPGTRLLVL.

This chain uses TRBV7-2 with TRBJ2-7; TRBD2 aligns across 7 bases. The V and J ends lost 6 bases and 2 bases, in that order; junction bases with no gene match: 7. The V gene's germline CDR1 is SGHTA and CDR2 FQGNSA. The CDR3 contains 14 residues. As DNA, the CDR3 is TGTGCCAGCAGACGAACTAGCGACACCTACGAGCAGTACTTC. Its protein product is CASRRTSDTYEQYF.

V and J are TRBV14 and TRBJ2-1, with TRBD2 matching over 12 bases. After removal of 3 bases from V and 12 bases from J, the junction contained 9 bases not matched to a gene. The germline CDR1 and CDR2 sequences are SGHDN and FVKESK. The CDR3 consists of 15 residues. DNA for the CDR3: TGTGCCAGCAGCCACAAGACTAGCGGGGGAACTGGGCAGTTCTTC. This translates into CASSHKTSGGTGQFF.

There are a few counts of this clone. The chain has TRBV5-1 and TRBJ1-1, with D perhaps TRBD1 (5 bases). Trimming stripped 0 bases from V and 2 bases from J, with 11 bases between. The CDR3 runs to 15 residues. Germline V gives CDR1 SGHRS, CDR2 YFSETQ. CDR3 sequence reads: CASSLGETVNTEAFF. CDR3 in DNA: TGCGCCAGCAGCTTGGGCGAGACAGTTAACACTGAAGCTTTCTTT.

Only a few counts were recorded for this clone. The J gene is TRBJ2-7, the V gene TRBV4-1, with 7 bases identical to TRBD1. CDR1 and CDR2 (germline): MGHRA, YSYEKL. With V trimmed by 0 bases and J by 0 bases, 8 bases remained unmatched. This CDR3 is built from 17 residues. The DNA for the CDR3 is TGCGCCAGCAGCCAAGATTCGTCTAGGGACAGCTCCTACGAGCAGTACTTC. This encodes CASSQDSSRDSSYEQYF.

This clone was found a few times. The J gene is TRBJ2-3, the V gene TRBV4-2; the match to TRBD2 covers 13 bases. V shed 1 base, J shed 5 bases, and the junction held 6 bases outside the gene matches. The germline gives CDR1 LGHNA, CDR2 YNFKEQ. There are 17 residues in the CDR3. CDR3 bases: TGTGCCAGCAGCCAAGCCGGGACTAGCGGGAATGAAGATACGCAGTATTTT. Encoded protein: CASSQAGTSGNEDTQYF.

This clone was seen more than once but under ten times. V and J are TRBV5-1 and TRBJ1-2, with D possibly TRBD1 on 6 matching bases. The length of the CDR3 is 17 residues. CDR1 and CDR2 from the germline V gene are SGHRS and YFSETQ. V was trimmed by 3 bases and J by 6 bases, leaving 24 bases between them. The CDR3 DNA is TGCGCCAGCAGCTGGGACAAAACGTCCACCTCGTGGCATGGCTACACCTTC. Protein product: CASSWDKTSTSWHGYTF.

The CDR3 protein is CASSLEPLNTEAFF. CDR3 bases: TGTGCCAGCAGCTTGGAGCCCTTAAACACTGAAGCTTTCTTT. The chain carries TRBV5-6 and TRBJ1-1, with D unresolved. This CDR3 region has 14 residues. The germline gives CDR1 SGHDT, CDR2 YYEEEE. Trimming took off 0 bases at V and 2 bases at J, with 8 bases between the two ends. Supplemented by reference TRBV5-6 and TRBJ1-1, the full variable domain reads DAGVTQSPTHLIKTRGQQVTLRCSPKSGHDTVSWYQQALGQGPQFIFQYYEEEERQRGNFPDRFSGHQFPNYSSELNVNALLLGDSALYLCASSLEPLNTEAFFGQGTRLTVV.

This clone was detected a few times. The chain uses TRBV28 and TRBJ1-1; D not resolved. CDR3 size: 14 residues. Germline CDR1 is MDHEN and CDR2 is SYDVKM. V lost 2 bases and J 1 base, leaving 8 bases between the germline ends. CDR3 region: CASSLAGKNTEAFF. Written as DNA, the CDR3 is TGTGCCAGCAGTTTAGCCGGTAAGAACACTGAAGCTTTCTTT.

Ten or more counts support this clone. This chain uses TRBV4-3 with TRBJ2-1; D is unresolved. Germline CDR1 LGHNA, CDR2 YSLEER. V lost 4 bases to trimming and J lost 0 bases, with 10 bases between them. The CDR3 is made up of 15 amino acids. Written as DNA, the CDR3 is TGCGCCAGCAGCCCCTCACAAAGCTCCTACAATGAGCAGTTCTTC. This translates into CASSPSQSSYNEQFF.

This sequence joins TRBV5-1 and TRBJ1-1, with D perhaps TRBD1 (5 bases). From germline, CDR1 is SGHRS and CDR2 YFSETQ. The CDR3 consists of 14 residues. Trimming stripped 5 bases from V and 5 bases from J, with 16 bases between. The CDR3 DNA is TGCGCCAGCAGGAGGGACTCCCTCGGGACTGAAGCTTTCTTT. Protein: CASRRDSLGTEAFF. The variable domain in full, with the rest retrieved from reference TRBV5-1 and TRBJ1-1, is KAGVTQTPRYLIKTRGQQVTLSCSPISGHRSVSWYQQTPGQGLQFLFEYFSETQRNKGNFPGRFSGRQFSNSRSEMNVSTLELGDSALYLCASRRDSLGTEAFFGQGTRLTVV.

The rearrangement uses TRBV28 and TRBJ1-3; 9 nucleotides match TRBD1. After removal of 5 bases from V and 4 bases from J, the junction contained 6 bases not matched to a gene. Germline V gene lookup returns CDR1 MDHEN and CDR2 SYDVKM. There are 15 residues in the CDR3. CDR3 nucleotide sequence: TGTGCCAGCAGTGAGAACAGGGGGCCGGGAAACACCATATATTTT. It specifies CASSENRGPGNTIYF. The variable domain in full, with the rest retrieved from reference TRBV28 and TRBJ1-3, is DVKVTQSSRYLVKRTGEKVFLECVQDMDHENMFWYRQDPGLGLRLIYFSYDVKMKEKGDIPEGYSVSREKKERFSLILESASTNQTSMYLCASSENRGPGNTIYFGEGSWLTVV.